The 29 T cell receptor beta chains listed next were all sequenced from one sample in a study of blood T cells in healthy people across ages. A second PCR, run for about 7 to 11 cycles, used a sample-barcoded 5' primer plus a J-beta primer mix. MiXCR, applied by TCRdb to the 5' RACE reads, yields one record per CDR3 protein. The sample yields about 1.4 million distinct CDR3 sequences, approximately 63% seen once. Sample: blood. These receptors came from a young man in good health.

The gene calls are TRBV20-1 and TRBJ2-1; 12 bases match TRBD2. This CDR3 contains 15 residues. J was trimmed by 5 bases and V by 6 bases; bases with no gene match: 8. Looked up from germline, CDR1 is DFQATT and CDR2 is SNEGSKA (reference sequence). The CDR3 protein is CSAPVTSGRHNEQFF. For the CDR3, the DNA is TGCAGTGCGCCAGTGACTAGCGGGAGACACAATGAGCAGTTCTTC.

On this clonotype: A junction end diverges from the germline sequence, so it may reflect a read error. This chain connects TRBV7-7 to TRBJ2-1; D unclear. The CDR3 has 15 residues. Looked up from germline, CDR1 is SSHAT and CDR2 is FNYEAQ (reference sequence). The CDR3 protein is CASSLSTEVVAEQFF. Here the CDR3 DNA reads TGTGCTAGCAGCTTATCAACAGAGGTGGTAGCTGAGCAGTTCTTC.

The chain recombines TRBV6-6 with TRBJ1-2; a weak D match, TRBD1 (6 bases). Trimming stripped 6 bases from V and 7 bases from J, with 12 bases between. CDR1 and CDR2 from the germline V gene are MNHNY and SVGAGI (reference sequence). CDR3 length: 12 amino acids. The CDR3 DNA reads TGTGCCAGCAGCCCAGGGGACGGTGGCTACACCTTC. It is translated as CASSPGDGGYTF.

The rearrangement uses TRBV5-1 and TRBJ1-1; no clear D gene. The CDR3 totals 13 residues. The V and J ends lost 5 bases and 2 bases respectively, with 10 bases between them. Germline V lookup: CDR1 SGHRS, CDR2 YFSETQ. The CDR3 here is CASREMVNTEAFF. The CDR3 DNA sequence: TGCGCCAGCAGGGAGATGGTAAACACTGAAGCTTTCTTT. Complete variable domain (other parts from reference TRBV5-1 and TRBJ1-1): KAGVTQTPRYLIKTRGQQVTLSCSPISGHRSVSWYQQTPGQGLQFLFEYFSETQRNKGNFPGRFSGRQFSNSRSEMNVSTLELGDSALYLCASREMVNTEAFFGQGTRLTVV.

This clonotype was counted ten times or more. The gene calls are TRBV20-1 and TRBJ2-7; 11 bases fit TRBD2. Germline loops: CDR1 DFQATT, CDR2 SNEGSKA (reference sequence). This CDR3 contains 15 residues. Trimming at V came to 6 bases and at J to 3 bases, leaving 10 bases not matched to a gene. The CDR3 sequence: CSASRTSGFFYEQYF. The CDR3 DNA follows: TGCAGTGCCTCTCGGACTAGCGGGTTTTTCTACGAGCAGTACTTC.

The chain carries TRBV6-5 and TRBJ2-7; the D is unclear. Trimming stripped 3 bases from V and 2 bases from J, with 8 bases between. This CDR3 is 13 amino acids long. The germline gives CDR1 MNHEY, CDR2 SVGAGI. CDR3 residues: CASSYSVTYEQYF. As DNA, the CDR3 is TGTGCCAGCAGTTATTCAGTAACCTACGAGCAGTACTTC.

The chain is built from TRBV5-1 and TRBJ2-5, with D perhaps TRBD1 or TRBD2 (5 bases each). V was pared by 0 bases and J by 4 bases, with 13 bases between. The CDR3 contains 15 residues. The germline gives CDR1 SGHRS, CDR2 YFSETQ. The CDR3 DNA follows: TGCGCCAGCAGCTTGGCCGGGGCGTCGGGAGAGACCCAGTACTTC. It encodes CASSLAGASGETQYF.

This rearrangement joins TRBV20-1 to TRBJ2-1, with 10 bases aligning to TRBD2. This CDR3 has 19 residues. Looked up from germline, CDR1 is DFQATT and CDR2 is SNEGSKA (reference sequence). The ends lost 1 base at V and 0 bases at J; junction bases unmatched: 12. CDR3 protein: CSARGVASGSYSSYNEQFF. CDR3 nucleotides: TGCAGTGCTAGAGGCGTGGCTAGCGGGAGCTACAGCTCCTACAATGAGCAGTTCTTC.

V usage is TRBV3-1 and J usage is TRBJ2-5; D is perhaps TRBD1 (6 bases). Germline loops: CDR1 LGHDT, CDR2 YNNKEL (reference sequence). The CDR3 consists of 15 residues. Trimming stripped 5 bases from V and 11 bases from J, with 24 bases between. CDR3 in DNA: TGTGCCAGCAGCTTTGACCTAACAGGGCCCAATGAGCAGTACTTC. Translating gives CASSFDLTGPNEQYF.

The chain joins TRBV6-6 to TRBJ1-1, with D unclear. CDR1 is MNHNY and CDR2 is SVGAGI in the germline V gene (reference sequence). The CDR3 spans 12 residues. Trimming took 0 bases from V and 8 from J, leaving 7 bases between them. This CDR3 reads CASSYSPAEAFF. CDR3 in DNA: TGTGCCAGCAGTTACTCTCCGGCCGAAGCTTTCTTT.

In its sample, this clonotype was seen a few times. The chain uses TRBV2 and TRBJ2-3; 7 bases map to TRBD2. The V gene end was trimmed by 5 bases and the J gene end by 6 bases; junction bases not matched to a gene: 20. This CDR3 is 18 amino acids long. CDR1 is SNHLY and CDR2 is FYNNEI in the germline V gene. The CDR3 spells CASSLSLEGGPRWDTQYF. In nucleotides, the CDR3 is TGTGCCAGCAGTCTATCGTTGGAGGGAGGGCCCCGTTGGGATACGCAGTATTTT. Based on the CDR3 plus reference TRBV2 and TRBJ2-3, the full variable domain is EPEVTQTPSHQVTQMGQEVILRCVPISNHLYFYWYRQILGQKVEFLVSFYNNEISEKSEIFDDQFSVERPDGSNFTLKIRSTKLEDSAMYFCASSLSLEGGPRWDTQYFGPGTRLTVL.

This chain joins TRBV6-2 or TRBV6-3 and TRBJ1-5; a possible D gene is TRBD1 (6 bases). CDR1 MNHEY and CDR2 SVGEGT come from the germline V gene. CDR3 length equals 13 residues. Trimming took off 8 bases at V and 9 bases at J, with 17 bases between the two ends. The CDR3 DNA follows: TGTGCCAGCGGTAAGACGGAGGGGGGGCCCCAGCATTTT. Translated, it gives CASGKTEGGPQHF.

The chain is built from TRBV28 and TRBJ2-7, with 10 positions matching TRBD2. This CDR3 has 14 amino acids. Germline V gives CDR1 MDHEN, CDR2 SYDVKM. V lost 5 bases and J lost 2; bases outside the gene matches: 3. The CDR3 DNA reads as TGTGCCAGCAGTGGGACTAGCGCTCCCTACGAGCAGTACTTC. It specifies CASSGTSAPYEQYF.

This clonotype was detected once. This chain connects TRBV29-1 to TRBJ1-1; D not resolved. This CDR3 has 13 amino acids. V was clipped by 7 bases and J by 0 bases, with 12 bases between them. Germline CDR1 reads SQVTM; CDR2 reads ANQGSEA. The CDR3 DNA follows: TGCAGCGCTTGGACGGAAATGAACACTGAAGCTTTCTTT. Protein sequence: CSAWTEMNTEAFF.

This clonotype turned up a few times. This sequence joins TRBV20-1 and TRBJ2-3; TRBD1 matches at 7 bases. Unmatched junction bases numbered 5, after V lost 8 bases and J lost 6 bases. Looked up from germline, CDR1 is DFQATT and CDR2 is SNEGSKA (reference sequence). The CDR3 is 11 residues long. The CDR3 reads CSRDSRDTQYF. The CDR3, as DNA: TGCAGTCGGGACAGTCGGGATACGCAGTATTTT.

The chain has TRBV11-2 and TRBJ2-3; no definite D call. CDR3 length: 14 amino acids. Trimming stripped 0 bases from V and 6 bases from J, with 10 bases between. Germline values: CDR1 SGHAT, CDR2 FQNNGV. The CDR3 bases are TGTGCCAGCAGCTTAGATGGTAGTTCGGATACGCAGTATTTT. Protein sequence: CASSLDGSSDTQYF. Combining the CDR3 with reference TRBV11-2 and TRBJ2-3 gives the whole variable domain EAGVAQSPRYKIIEKRQSVAFWCNPISGHATLYWYQQILGQGPKLLIQFQNNGVVDDSQLPKDRFSAERLKGVDSTLKIQPAKLEDSAVYLCASSLDGSSDTQYFGPGTRLTVL.

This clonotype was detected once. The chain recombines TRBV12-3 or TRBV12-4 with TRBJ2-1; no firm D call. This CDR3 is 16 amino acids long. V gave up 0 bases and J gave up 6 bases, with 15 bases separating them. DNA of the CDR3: TGTGCCAGCAGTTTAGCGTTCGGAGAGTACCGCAATGAGCAGTTCTTC. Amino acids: CASSLAFGEYRNEQFF.

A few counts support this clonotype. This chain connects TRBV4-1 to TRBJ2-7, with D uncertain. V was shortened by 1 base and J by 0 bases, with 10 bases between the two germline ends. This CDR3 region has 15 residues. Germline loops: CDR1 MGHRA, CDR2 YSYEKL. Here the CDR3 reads CASSQGAHNSYEQYF. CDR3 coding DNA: TGCGCCAGCAGCCAAGGGGCACACAACTCCTACGAGCAGTACTTC.

The CDR3: CSAKLTLHEQYF. CDR3 bases: TGCAGTGCTAAACTAACCCTCCACGAGCAGTACTTC. The gene calls are TRBV20-1 and TRBJ2-4, with no clear D. The J call is doubtful: the DNA matches TRBJ2-7 better. The CDR3 is 12 amino acids. Per germline, CDR1 DFQATT and CDR2 SNEGSKA (reference sequence).

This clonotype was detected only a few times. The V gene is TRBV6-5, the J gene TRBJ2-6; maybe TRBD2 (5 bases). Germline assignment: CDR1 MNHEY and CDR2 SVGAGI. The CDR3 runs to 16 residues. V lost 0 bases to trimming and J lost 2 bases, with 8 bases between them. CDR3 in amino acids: CASSYSTGTGANVLTF. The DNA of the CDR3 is TGTGCCAGCAGTTACTCGACGGGGACTGGGGCCAACGTCCTGACTTTC.

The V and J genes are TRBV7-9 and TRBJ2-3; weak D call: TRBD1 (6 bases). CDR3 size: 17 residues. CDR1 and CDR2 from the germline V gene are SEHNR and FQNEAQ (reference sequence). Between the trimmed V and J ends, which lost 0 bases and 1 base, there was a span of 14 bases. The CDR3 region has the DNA TGTGCCAGCAGCTTAGCGTCTACAGGGTCCGGCACAGATACGCAGTATTTT. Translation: CASSLASTGSGTDTQYF.

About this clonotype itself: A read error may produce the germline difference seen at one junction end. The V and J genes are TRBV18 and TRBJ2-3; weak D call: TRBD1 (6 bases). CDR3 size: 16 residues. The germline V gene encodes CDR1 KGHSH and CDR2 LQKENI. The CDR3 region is CAGSRGHRGVTDTQYF. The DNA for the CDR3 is TGTGCCGGCTCACGGGGACACCGTGGGGTCACAGATACGCAGTATTTT.

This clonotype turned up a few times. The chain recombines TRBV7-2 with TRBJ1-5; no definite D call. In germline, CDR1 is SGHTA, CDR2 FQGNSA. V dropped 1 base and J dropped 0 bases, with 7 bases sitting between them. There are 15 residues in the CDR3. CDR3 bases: TGTGCCAGCAGCTTAGAGAAGAATAGCAATCAGCCCCAGCATTTT. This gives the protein CASSLEKNSNQPQHF.

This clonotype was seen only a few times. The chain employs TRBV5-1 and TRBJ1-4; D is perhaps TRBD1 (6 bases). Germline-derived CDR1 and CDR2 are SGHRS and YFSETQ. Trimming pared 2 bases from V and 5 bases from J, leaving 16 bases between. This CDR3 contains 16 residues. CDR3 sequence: CASSLEPTGENEKLFF. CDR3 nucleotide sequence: TGCGCCAGCAGCTTAGAACCGACAGGAGAAAATGAAAAACTGTTTTTT.

The CDR3 coding sequence is TGCGCCAGCAGCCCGGAAGTATACCCGCGACAGTACTTC. It encodes CASSPEVYPRQYF. The chain uses TRBV4-1 and TRBJ2-7, with D unresolved. Trimming left V 4 bases short and J 10 bases short, with 17 bases between. The V gene's germline CDR1 is MGHRA and CDR2 YSYEKL. This CDR3 is 13 amino acids long.

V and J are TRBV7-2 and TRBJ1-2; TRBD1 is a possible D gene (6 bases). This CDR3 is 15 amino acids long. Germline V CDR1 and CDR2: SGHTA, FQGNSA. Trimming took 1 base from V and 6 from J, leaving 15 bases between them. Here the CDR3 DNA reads TGTGCCAGCAGCTTAGAGGGCAGGGGTGGCAATGGCTACACCTTC. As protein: CASSLEGRGGNGYTF.

The CDR3 here is CASSGGGALTDTQYF. For the CDR3, the DNA is TGTGCCAGCAGTGGCGGGGGGGCCCTCACAGATACGCAGTATTTT. This chain connects TRBV28 to TRBJ2-3; TRBD2 aligns across 9 bases. This CDR3 is built from 15 residues. The V and J ends lost 5 bases and 2 bases, in that order; junction bases with no gene match: 5. Germline V gene lookup returns CDR1 MDHEN and CDR2 SYDVKM. Complete variable domain (other parts from reference TRBV28 and TRBJ2-3): DVKVTQSSRYLVKRTGEKVFLECVQDMDHENMFWYRQDPGLGLRLIYFSYDVKMKEKGDIPEGYSVSREKKERFSLILESASTNQTSMYLCASSGGGALTDTQYFGPGTRLTVL.

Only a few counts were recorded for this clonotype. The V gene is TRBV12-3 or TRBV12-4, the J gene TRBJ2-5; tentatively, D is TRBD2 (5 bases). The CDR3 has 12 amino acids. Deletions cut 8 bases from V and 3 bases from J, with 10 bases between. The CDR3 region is CASSGREETQYF. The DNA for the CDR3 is TGTGCCAGCTCGGGGAGAGAAGAGACCCAGTACTTC.

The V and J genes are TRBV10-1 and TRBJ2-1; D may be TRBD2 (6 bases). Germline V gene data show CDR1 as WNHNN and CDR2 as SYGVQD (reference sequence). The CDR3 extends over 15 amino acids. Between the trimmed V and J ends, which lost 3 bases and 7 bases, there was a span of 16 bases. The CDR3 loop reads CASSDPSAGWNEQFF. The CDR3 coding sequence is TGCGCCAGCAGTGACCCTAGCGCGGGTTGGAATGAGCAGTTCTTC.